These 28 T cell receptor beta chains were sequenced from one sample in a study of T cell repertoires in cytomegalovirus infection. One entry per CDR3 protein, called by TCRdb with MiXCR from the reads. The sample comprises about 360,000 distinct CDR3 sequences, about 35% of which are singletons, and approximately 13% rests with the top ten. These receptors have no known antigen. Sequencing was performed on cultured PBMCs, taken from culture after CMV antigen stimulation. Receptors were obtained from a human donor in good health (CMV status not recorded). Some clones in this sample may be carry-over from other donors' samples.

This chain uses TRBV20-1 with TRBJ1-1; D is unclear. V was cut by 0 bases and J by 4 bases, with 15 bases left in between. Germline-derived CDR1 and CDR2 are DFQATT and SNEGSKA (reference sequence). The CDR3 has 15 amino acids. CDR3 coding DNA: TGCAGTGCTAGAGATGCGGGAGGACCGGGCACTGAAGCTTTCTTT. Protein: CSARDAGGPGTEAFF.

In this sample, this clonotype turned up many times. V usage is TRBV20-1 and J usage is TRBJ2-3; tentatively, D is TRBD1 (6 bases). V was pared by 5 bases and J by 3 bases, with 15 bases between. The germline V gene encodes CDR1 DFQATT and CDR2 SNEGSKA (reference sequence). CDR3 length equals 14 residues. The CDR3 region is CSASRQALTDTQYF. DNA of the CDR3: TGCAGTGCTTCCAGACAGGCCCTGACAGATACGCAGTATTTT.

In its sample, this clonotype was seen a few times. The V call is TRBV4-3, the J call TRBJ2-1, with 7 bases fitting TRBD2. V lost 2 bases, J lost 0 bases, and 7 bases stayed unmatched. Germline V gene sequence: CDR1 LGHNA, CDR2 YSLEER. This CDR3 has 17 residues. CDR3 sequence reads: CASSQKTLAVSYNEQFF. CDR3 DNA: TGCGCCAGCAGCCAAAAAACCCTAGCGGTCTCCTACAATGAGCAGTTCTTC.

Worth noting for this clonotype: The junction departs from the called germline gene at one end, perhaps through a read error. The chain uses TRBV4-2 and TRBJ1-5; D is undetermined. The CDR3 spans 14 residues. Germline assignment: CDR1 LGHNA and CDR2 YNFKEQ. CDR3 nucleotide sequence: TGTGCCAGAAGCCAAGATAGAACAAATCAGCCCCAGCATTTT. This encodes CARSQDRTNQPQHF.

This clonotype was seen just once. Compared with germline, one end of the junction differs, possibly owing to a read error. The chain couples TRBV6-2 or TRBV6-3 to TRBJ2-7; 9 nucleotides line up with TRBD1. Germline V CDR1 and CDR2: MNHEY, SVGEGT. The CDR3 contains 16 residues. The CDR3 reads CSSRPPPGTGSHEQYF. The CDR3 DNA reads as TGTTCCAGCAGACCCCCCCCCGGGACAGGGAGCCACGAGCAGTACTTC.

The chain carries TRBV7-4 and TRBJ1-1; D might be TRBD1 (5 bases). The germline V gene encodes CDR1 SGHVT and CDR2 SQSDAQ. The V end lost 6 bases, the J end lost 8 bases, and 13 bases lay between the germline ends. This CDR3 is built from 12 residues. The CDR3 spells CASRAVGTEAFF. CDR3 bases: TGTGCCAGCAGGGCCGTGGGGACGGAAGCTTTCTTT.

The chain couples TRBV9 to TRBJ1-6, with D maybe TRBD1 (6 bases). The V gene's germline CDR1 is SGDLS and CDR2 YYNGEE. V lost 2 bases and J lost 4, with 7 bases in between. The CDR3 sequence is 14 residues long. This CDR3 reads CASSVTGYNSPLHF. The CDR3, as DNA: TGTGCCAGCAGCGTCACAGGGTATAATTCACCCCTCCACTTT.

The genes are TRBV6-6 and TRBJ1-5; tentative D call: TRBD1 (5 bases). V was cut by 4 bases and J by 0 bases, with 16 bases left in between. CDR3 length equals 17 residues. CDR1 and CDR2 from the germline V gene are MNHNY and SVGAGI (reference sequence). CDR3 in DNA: TGTGCCAGCAGTTCTACCGGGGGGACCTATAGCAATCAGCCCCAGCATTTT. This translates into CASSSTGGTYSNQPQHF.

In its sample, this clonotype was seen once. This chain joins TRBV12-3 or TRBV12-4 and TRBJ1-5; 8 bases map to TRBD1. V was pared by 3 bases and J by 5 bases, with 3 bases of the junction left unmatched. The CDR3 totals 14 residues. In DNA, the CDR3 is TGTGCCAGCAGTTTGTCAGGGGGCGATCAGCCCCAGCATTTT. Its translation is CASSLSGGDQPQHF.

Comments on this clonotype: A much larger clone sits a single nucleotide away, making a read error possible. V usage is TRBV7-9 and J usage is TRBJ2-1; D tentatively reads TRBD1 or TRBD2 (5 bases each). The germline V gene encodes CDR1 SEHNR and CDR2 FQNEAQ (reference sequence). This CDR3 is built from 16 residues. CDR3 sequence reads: CASSLAGPSSYNGQFF. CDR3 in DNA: TGTGCCAGCAGCTTAGCGGGACCTAGCTCCTACAATGGGCAGTTCTTC.

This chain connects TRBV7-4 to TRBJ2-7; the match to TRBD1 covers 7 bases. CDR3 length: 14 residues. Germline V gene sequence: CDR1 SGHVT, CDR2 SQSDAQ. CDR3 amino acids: CANSLWGTDREQYV. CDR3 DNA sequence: TGTGCCAACAGCCTATGGGGGACAGACAGGGAGCAGTACGTC.

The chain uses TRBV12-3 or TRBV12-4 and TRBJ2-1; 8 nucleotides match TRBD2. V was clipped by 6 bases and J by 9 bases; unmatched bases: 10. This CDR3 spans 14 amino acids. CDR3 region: CASRESGSPGEQFF. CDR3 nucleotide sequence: TGTGCCAGCAGGGAAAGCGGGAGCCCGGGTGAGCAGTTCTTC.

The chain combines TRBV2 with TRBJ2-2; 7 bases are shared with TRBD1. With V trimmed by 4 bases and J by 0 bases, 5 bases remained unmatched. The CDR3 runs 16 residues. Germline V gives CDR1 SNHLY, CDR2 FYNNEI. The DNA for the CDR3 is TGTGCCAGCAGTGGATACAGGGGCTCGAACACCGGGGAGCTGTTTTTT. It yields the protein CASSGYRGSNTGELFF.

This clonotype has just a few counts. Here the CDR3 reads CASRHPTWAGVEQFF. CDR3 DNA sequence: TGTGCCAGCAGGCACCCGACTTGGGCGGGAGTAGAGCAGTTCTTC. This chain connects TRBV6-2 or TRBV6-3 to TRBJ2-1; 7 bases match TRBD2. Losses at the gene ends were 6 bases for V and 10 bases for J; bases not matched to a gene: 15. The germline CDR1 and CDR2 sequences are MNHEY and SVGEGT. CDR3 length: 15 residues.

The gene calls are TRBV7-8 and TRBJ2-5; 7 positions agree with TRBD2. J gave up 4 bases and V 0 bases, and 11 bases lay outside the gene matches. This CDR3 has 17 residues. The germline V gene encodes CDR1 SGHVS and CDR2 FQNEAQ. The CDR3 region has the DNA TGTGCCAGCAGCTTAGCGCGACTAGCTCGGTATAGAGAGACCCAGTACTTC. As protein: CASSLARLARYRETQYF. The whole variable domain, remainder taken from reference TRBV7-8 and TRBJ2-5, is GAGVSQSPRYKVAKRGQDVALRCDPISGHVSLFWYQQALGQGPEFLTYFQNEAQLDKSGLPSDRFFAERPEGSVSTLKIQRTQQEDSAVYLCASSLARLARYRETQYFGPGTRLLVL.

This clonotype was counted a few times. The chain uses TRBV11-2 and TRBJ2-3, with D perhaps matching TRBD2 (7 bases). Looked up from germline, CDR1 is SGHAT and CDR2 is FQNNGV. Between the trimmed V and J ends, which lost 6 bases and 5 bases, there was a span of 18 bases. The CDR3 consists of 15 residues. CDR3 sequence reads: CASRSTGGGRDTQYF. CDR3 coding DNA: TGTGCCAGCAGATCGACAGGCGGCGGGAGAGATACGCAGTATTTT.

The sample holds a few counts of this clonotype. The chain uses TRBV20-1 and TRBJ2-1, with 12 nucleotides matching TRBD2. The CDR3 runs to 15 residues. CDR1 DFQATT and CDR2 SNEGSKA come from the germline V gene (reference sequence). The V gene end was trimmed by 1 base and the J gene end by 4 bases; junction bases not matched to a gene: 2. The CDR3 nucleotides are TGCAGTGCTAGAGGGACTAGCGGGATGTACAATGAGCAGTTCTTC. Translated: CSARGTSGMYNEQFF.

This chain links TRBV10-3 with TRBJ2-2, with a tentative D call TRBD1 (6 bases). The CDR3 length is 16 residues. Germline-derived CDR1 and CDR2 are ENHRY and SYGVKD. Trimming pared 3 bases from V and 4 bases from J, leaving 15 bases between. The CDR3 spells CAISEGTGKVTGELFF. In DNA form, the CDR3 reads TGTGCCATCAGTGAAGGAACAGGGAAGGTCACCGGGGAGCTGTTTTTT.

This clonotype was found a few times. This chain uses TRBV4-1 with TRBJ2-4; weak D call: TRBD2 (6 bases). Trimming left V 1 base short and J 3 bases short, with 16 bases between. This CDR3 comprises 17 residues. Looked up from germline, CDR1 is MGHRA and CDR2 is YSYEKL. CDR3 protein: CASSQVAGGGGKNIQYF. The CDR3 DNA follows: TGCGCCAGCAGCCAAGTAGCTGGGGGAGGAGGCAAAAACATTCAGTACTTC.

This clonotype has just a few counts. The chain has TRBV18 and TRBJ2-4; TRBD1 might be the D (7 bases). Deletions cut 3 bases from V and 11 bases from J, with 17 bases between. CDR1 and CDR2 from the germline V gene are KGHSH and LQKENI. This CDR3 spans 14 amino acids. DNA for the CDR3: TGTGCCAGCTCACCGGGAGGACAGGAGGGTCTTCAGTACTTC. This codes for CASSPGGQEGLQYF.

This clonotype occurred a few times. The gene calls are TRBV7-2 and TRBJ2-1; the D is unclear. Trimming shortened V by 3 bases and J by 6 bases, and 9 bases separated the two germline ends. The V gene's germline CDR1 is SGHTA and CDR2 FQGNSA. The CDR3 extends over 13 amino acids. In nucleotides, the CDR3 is TGTGCCAGCAGCTTCCCGGCCCTCAATGAGCAGTTCTTC. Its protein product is CASSFPALNEQFF. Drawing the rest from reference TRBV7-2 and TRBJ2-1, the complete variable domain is GAGVSQSPSNKVTEKGKDVELRCDPISGHTALYWYRQSLGQGLEFLIYFQGNSAPDKSGLPSDRFSAERTGGSVSTLTIQRTQQEDSAVYLCASSFPALNEQFFGPGTRLTVL.

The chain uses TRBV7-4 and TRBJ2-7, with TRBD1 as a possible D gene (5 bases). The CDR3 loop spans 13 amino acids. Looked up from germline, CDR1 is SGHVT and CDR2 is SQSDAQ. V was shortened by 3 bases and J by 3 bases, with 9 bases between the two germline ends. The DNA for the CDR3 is TGTGCCAGCAGCTTTATTACAGGCTACGAGCAGTACGTC. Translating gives CASSFITGYEQYV.

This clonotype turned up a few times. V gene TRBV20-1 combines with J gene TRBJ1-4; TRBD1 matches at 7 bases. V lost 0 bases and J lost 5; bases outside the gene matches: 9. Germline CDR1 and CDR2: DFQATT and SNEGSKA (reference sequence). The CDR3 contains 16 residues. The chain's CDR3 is CSARDGLDRWNEKLFF. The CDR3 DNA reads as TGCAGTGCTAGAGATGGGTTGGACAGGTGGAATGAAAAACTGTTTTTT.

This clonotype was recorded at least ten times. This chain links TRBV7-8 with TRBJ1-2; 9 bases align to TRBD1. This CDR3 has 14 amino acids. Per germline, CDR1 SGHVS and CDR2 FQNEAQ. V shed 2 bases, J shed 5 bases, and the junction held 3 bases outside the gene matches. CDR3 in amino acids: CASSLSGTGYGYTF. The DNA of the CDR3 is TGTGCCAGCAGCTTATCGGGGACAGGGTATGGCTACACCTTC.

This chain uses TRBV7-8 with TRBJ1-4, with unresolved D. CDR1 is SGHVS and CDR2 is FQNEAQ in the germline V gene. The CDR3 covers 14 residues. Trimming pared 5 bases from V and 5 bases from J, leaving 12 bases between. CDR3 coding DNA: TGTGCCAGCAGCCGGGGAGCCCACAATGAAAAACTGTTTTTT. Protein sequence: CASSRGAHNEKLFF.

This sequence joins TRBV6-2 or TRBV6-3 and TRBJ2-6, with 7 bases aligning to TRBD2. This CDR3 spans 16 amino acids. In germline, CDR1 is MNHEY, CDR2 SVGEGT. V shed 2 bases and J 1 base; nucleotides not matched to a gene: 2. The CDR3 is CASSYGRVSGANVLTF. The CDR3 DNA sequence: TGTGCCAGCAGTTACGGGAGGGTATCTGGGGCCAACGTCCTGACTTTC.

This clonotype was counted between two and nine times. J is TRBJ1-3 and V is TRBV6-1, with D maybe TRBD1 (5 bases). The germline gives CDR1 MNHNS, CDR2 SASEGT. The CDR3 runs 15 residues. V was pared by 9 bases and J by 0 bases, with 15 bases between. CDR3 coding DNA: TGTGCCAGTCGGGGGGAAACGTCCTCTGGAAACACCATATATTTT. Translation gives CASRGETSSGNTIYF.

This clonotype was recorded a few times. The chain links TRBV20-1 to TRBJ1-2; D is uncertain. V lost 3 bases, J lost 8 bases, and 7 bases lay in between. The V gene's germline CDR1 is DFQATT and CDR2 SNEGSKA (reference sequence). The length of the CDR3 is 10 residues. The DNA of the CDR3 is TGCAGTGCTAGTAGCCCCGGCTACACCTTC. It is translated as CSASSPGYTF.